These T cell receptor beta chains were read from a single sample in a study of radiotherapy plus CTLA-4 blockade in lung cancer. The repertoire was sequenced with immunoSEQ multiplex PCR; TCRdb's copy has only in-frame clones and lacks some. The sample records around 80,000 clones, around 78% being singletons. The source material was peripheral blood, sampled from a patient treated with radiotherapy plus ipilimumab. These receptors came from a human donor with non-small cell lung cancer whose response to radiotherapy plus ipilimumab could not be evaluated. Some clones in this sample may be carry-over from other donors' samples. CDR3s include the opening cysteine and the closing phenylalanine or tryptophan. Fields, in order: V gene, CDR3 protein.

>TRBV2
CASSWESYGYTF
>TRBV11-3
CASSLVAGGTDTQYF
>TRBV18
CASSPRGGSNQPQHF
>TRBV4-1
CASSQIHDSTSGANVLTF
>TRBV28
CASSSDGGSTKGPSGANVLTF
>TRBV18
CASSPLAADTEAFF
>TRBV5-1
CASSSAKGQATNYGYTF
>TRBV29-1
CSARTGGDEQYF
>TRBV27
CASSFRFVEGPTNEKLFF
>TRBV4-2
CASSWDREDEQYF
>TRBV2
CASTSSRGLAYGYTF
>TRBV5-6
CASSLEAGGIYNEQFF
>TRBV2
CASSKNRGGETQYF
>TRBV5-8
CASRRSGTGPYEQYF
>TRBV28
CASSKTGENYGYTF
>TRBV27
CASSFQPSTGNFHF
>TRBV28
CASSSGQSNEKLFF
>TRBV6-5
CASRTSGGAETQYF
>TRBV28
CASSLLTGAENSPLHF
>TRBV6-5
CASREIRGQGETQYF
>TRBV28
CASSLEGGRHTEAFF
>TRBV18
CASSPGQGPYNEQFF
>TRBV7-3
CASSSMGGLPYNEQFF
>TRBV27
CASSLSGGGGTYNEQFF
>TRBV4-1
CASSQDLGVYEQYF
>TRBV11-1
CASSLYSGGASEQFF
>TRBV20-1
CSASRDYTIYF
>TRBV5-1
CASRRDWTGSMNTEAFF
>TRBV6-5
CASSYRQGRAQPQHF
>TRBV19
CASSIGNVADTQYF
>TRBV28
CASSYRGHGYTF
>TRBV5-1
CASRTGMGEKLFF
>TRBV14
CASSNRQILNTEAFF
>TRBV4-2
CASSQGPGGQRYNEQFF
>TRBV5-6
CASSLLGQMNTEAFF
>TRBV29-1
CSVDAGTNTGELFF
>TRBV6-6
CASSRRDRGPYNEQFF
>TRBV4-1
CASSQGVLGRGHTEAFF
>TRBV19
CASIPGTGGVNEQFF
>TRBV4-2
CASSQDGGIFYGYTF
>TRBV2
CASRGGVFYEQYF
>TRBV7-9
CASSLESGTEAFF
>TRBV5-8
CASRAGGGREQYF
>TRBV19
CASSRDSYSPLHF
>TRBV5-1
CASSLRVQETQYF
>TRBV5-4
CASSVPGVGGYTF
>TRBV5-1
CASSPGTGSNYGYTF
>TRBV5-1
CASSLAGGQETQYF
>TRBV12-5
CASGSYRGRNTEAFF
>TRBV5-8
CASSPQGALSGANVLTF
>TRBV6-4
CASSEQGGQPQHF
>TRBV9
CASSPLGRDTQYF
>TRBV13
CASTGTGGALGSPLHF
>TRBV6-4
CASSDGQGGRRGTQYF
>TRBV5-4
CASSETSGDEQYF
>TRBV5-6
CASSLSSGTGWRERETQYF
>TRBV4-3
CASSQESANYGYTF
>TRBV5-5
CASSLLYMDTEAFF
>TRBV4-1
CASSPLGFLGNTIYF